The 28 T cell receptor beta chains below all came from one sample that was sequenced in a study of blood T cell repertoires in COVID-19. The method was immunoSEQ multiplex PCR; TCRdb's version includes in-frame clones alone and lacks a portion of them. The sample has 300,000 to 350,000 clones; 89% are singletons. The specimen sequenced was PBMCs or T cells enriched from blood (not recorded which). All receptors derive from a woman aged 30 to 39 who had recovered from COVID-19.

This rearrangement joins TRBV3-1 (or the pseudogene TRBV3-2) to TRBJ1-1; 9 bases match TRBD1. The CDR3 covers 15 residues. J lost 4 bases, V lost 3 bases, and 6 bases had no gene match. The V gene's germline CDR1 is LGHDT and CDR2 YNNKEL (reference sequence). The CDR3 protein is CASSQSRDRVTEAFF. The CDR3 bases are TGTGCCAGCAGCCAGAGCCGGGACAGGGTCACTGAAGCTTTCTTT.

This chain links TRBV5-1 with TRBJ2-1; TRBD1 matches at 7 bases. The CDR3 extends over 14 amino acids. The trim removed 4 bases at V and 5 bases at J, leaving 6 bases unmatched. CDR1 SGHRS and CDR2 YFSETQ come from the germline V gene. The CDR3 protein is CASSPGTEDNEQFF. The CDR3 DNA follows: TGCGCCAGCAGCCCCGGGACAGAAGACAATGAGCAGTTCTTC.

The chain joins TRBV7-9 to TRBJ2-1; D might be TRBD2 (5 bases). The CDR3 length is 15 residues. V was clipped by 0 bases and J by 0 bases, with 6 bases between them. Germline V gene lookup returns CDR1 SEHNR and CDR2 FQNEAQ (reference sequence). CDR3 coding DNA: TGTGCCAGCAGCTTAGCTGGGAGCTCCTACAATGAGCAGTTCTTC. Amino acid sequence: CASSLAGSSYNEQFF.

The chain employs TRBV2 and TRBJ1-1; a weak D match, TRBD1 (6 bases). Germline V gene sequence: CDR1 SNHLY, CDR2 FYNNEI. This CDR3 spans 15 amino acids. Trimming cost V 5 bases and J 1 base, with 14 bases left between them. CDR3 protein: CASSKTGLGNTEAFF. The CDR3, as DNA: TGTGCCAGCAGTAAAACAGGGCTGGGGAACACTGAAGCTTTCTTT.

This clone was seen a single time. J is TRBJ2-1 and V is TRBV29-1; TRBD2 agrees at 8 bases. J was trimmed by 8 bases and V by 6 bases; bases with no gene match: 12. This CDR3 spans 14 amino acids. CDR1 is SQVTM, CDR2 ANQGSEA, per germline. The CDR3 is CSVAGPGGEDEQFF. CDR3 DNA: TGCAGCGTAGCAGGACCGGGAGGGGAGGATGAGCAGTTCTTC.

V gene TRBV7-3 combines with J gene TRBJ2-5, with TRBD1 as a possible D gene (6 bases). Germline CDR1 SGHTA, CDR2 FQGTGA. V shed 1 base and J shed 0 bases, with 18 bases lying between them. This CDR3 has 18 amino acids. The CDR3 reads CASSLRGYGTTNQETQYF. The DNA of the CDR3 is TGTGCCAGCAGCTTAAGAGGGTATGGGACAACGAACCAAGAGACCCAGTACTTC.

This chain connects TRBV4-1 to TRBJ2-7; 11 nucleotides line up with TRBD2. The CDR3 spans 15 residues. V lost 3 bases to trimming and J lost 2 bases; unmatched junction nucleotides: 3. Per germline, CDR1 MGHRA and CDR2 YSYEKL. This CDR3 is CASSHLAGGTYEQYF. CDR3 nucleotides: TGCGCCAGCAGCCACCTAGCGGGAGGTACCTACGAGCAGTACTTC.

Worth noting for this clone: Within the sample, other DNA sequences also encode this same CDR3. The chain links TRBV6-5 to TRBJ2-7, with TRBD1 matching 7 bases. Germline V lookup: CDR1 MNHEY, CDR2 SVGAGI. J was trimmed by 2 bases and V by 0 bases; bases with no gene match: 4. CDR3 length: 15 residues. The CDR3 nucleotides read TGTGCCAGCAGTTACTCGCCAGGGGGACCCTACGAGCAGTACTTC. It encodes CASSYSPGGPYEQYF.

This chain connects TRBV24-1 to TRBJ2-1; 11 nucleotides line up with TRBD2. The germline V gene encodes CDR1 KGHDR and CDR2 SFDVKD. After removal of 4 bases from V and 10 bases from J, the junction contained 14 bases not matched to a gene. This CDR3 contains 17 residues. CDR3 nucleotide sequence: TGTGCCACCAGTGAACCCCCATTTAGCGGGGGGGTAGGCGAGCAGTTCTTC. Protein sequence: CATSEPPFSGGVGEQFF.

The genes are TRBV19 and TRBJ2-5; the match to TRBD2 covers 9 bases. The CDR3 is made up of 16 amino acids. With 2 bases clipped from V and 4 bases from J, the junction kept 8 bases outside the gene matches. Germline CDR1 and CDR2: LNHDA and SQIVND (reference sequence). The CDR3 is CASSILTAGGRETQYF. The CDR3 region has the DNA TGTGCCAGTAGTATACTGACAGCGGGAGGTAGAGAGACCCAGTACTTC.

The chain couples TRBV5-1 to TRBJ2-1; D might be TRBD1 (6 bases). The V end lost 1 base, the J end lost 7 bases, and 15 bases lay between the germline ends. The CDR3 runs 15 residues. The germline V gene encodes CDR1 SGHRS and CDR2 YFSETQ. The CDR3 loop is CASSLQGSLQNEQFF. The CDR3 nucleotides read TGCGCCAGCAGCTTGCAGGGGAGTCTCCAGAATGAGCAGTTCTTC.

The CDR3 sequence is CASSILSRSYNEQFF. CDR3 bases: TGTGCCAGTAGTATTCTGTCGAGGTCCTACAATGAGCAGTTCTTC. This sequence joins TRBV19 and TRBJ2-1; D gene unclear. The CDR3 is 15 residues long. Deletions cut 3 bases from V and 1 base from J, with 10 bases between. CDR1 LNHDA and CDR2 SQIVND come from the germline V gene (reference sequence).

To note about this clone: Additional DNA sequences in this sample encode the identical CDR3. The J gene is TRBJ2-1, the V gene TRBV27; D unresolved. Per the germline V gene, CDR1 is MNHEY and CDR2 is SMNVEV (reference sequence). Deletions cut 0 bases from V and 0 bases from J, with 3 bases between. CDR3 length: 14 residues. CDR3 nucleotides: TGTGCCAGCAGTTTATCCGGCTCCTACAATGAGCAGTTCTTC. It codes for CASSLSGSYNEQFF.

This chain uses TRBV9 with TRBJ1-6; a weak D match, TRBD1 (6 bases). Germline V gene data show CDR1 as SGDLS and CDR2 as YYNGEE. This CDR3 spans 14 amino acids. V was clipped by 3 bases and J by 8 bases, with 12 bases between them. CDR3 coding DNA: TGTGCCAGCAGCGACCGGGACATGTATTCACCCCTCCACTTT. Protein sequence: CASSDRDMYSPLHF.

CDR3 residues: CASSRLVQDGSYNEQFF. CDR3 bases: TGCGCCAGCAGTAGACTTGTTCAAGACGGCTCCTACAATGAGCAGTTCTTC. The chain combines TRBV5-1 with TRBJ2-1, with D uncertain. Germline V lookup: CDR1 SGHRS, CDR2 YFSETQ. V was pared by 5 bases and J by 0 bases, with 18 bases between. The CDR3 runs 17 residues.

This clone was seen a handful of times. The chain is built from TRBV5-4 and TRBJ2-7; 11 nucleotides align to TRBD2. V lost 1 base to trimming and J lost 5 bases; unmatched junction nucleotides: 5. The CDR3 has 15 amino acids. Germline-derived CDR1 and CDR2 are SGHNT and YYREEE (reference sequence). CDR3 protein: CASSLLAGGPDEQYF. The CDR3 bases are TGTGCCAGCAGCTTGTTAGCGGGAGGGCCCGACGAGCAGTACTTC. Combining the CDR3 with reference TRBV5-4 and TRBJ2-7 gives the whole variable domain ETGVTQSPTHLIKTRGQQVTLRCSSQSGHNTVSWYQQALGQGPQFIFQYYREEENGRGNFPPRFSGLQFPNYSSELNVNALELDDSALYLCASSLLAGGPDEQYFGPGTRLTVT.

A note on this clone: Germline and junction disagree at one end, which may indicate a read error. The chain carries TRBV7-7 and TRBJ2-3, with TRBD1 matching over 12 bases. This CDR3 is built from 17 residues. Germline loops: CDR1 SSHAT, CDR2 FNYEAQ (reference sequence). The CDR3 is CASSLGFGTGGRDTQYF. Written as DNA, the CDR3 is TGTGCTAGCAGCTTAGGATTCGGGACAGGGGGCAGAGATACGCAGTATTTT.

Regarding this clone: This sample includes further DNA sequences coding for the same CDR3. V and J are TRBV30 and TRBJ1-5, with 7 bases identical to TRBD1. The germline gives CDR1 GTSNPN, CDR2 SVGIG (reference sequence). This CDR3 comprises 14 residues. V lost 1 base and J lost 3; bases outside the gene matches: 3. The CDR3 sequence is CAWSAGQLNQPQHF. The CDR3 DNA follows: TGTGCCTGGAGTGCGGGACAGCTCAATCAGCCCCAGCATTTT.

The V and J genes are TRBV28 and TRBJ1-1; no definite D call. Germline CDR1 and CDR2: MDHEN and SYDVKM. V was pared by 6 bases and J by 5 bases, with 16 bases between. This CDR3 is built from 14 residues. CDR3 sequence reads: CASRAGRWDTEAFF. The CDR3 coding sequence is TGTGCCAGCAGGGCGGGGAGGTGGGATACTGAAGCTTTCTTT.

The chain links TRBV6-2 or TRBV6-3 to TRBJ2-1; maybe TRBD2 (6 bases). CDR1 and CDR2 from the germline V gene are MNHEY and SVGEGT. V lost 3 bases, J lost 2 bases, and 11 bases lay in between. There are 15 residues in the CDR3. CDR3 amino acids: CASSYLRTTYNEQFF. CDR3 bases: TGTGCCAGCAGTTATCTTCGGACTACCTACAATGAGCAGTTCTTC.

This sequence joins TRBV7-2 and TRBJ1-1; TRBD1 agrees at 9 bases. Germline V gene sequence: CDR1 SGHTA, CDR2 FQGNSA. The CDR3 has 13 amino acids. With V trimmed by 3 bases and J by 7 bases, 3 bases remained unmatched. The CDR3, as DNA: TGTGCCAGCAGCTTCCCGGGACAGGGTGAAGCTTTCTTT. This gives the protein CASSFPGQGEAFF.

This chain links TRBV29-1 with TRBJ1-1; no definite D call. This CDR3 comprises 13 residues. Trimming cost V 3 bases and J 0 bases, with 8 bases left between them. Germline-derived CDR1 and CDR2 are SQVTM and ANQGSEA. CDR3 sequence reads: CSVEFVMNTEAFF. CDR3 nucleotide sequence: TGCAGCGTTGAGTTTGTAATGAACACTGAAGCTTTCTTT.

The J gene is TRBJ1-2, the V gene TRBV28; 8 positions agree with TRBD1. The germline V gene has CDR1 MDHEN and CDR2 SYDVKM. Trimming cost V 3 bases and J 7 bases; bases outside gene matches: 7. CDR3 size: 14 residues. The CDR3 DNA follows: TGTGCCAGCAGTTTTGATCAGGGGGCGATTGGCTACACCTTC. Amino acid sequence: CASSFDQGAIGYTF.

The V and J genes are TRBV7-9 and TRBJ2-5; D perhaps matches TRBD1 (6 bases). The length of the CDR3 is 12 residues. The V gene's germline CDR1 is SEHNR and CDR2 FQNEAQ (reference sequence). V was cut by 4 bases and J by 13 bases, with 16 bases left in between. The CDR3 sequence: CASSSTGPGLYF. CDR3 DNA sequence: TGTGCCAGCAGCTCCACAGGGCCTGGGTTGTACTTC.

The V gene is TRBV4-3, the J gene TRBJ1-1, with a tentative D call TRBD1 (6 bases). The length of the CDR3 is 18 residues. V lost 0 bases to trimming and J lost 0 bases, with 17 bases between them. The germline V gene has CDR1 LGHNA and CDR2 YSLEER. For the CDR3, the DNA is TGCGCCAGCAGCCAAGATTATAGAGGACAGACCATGAACACTGAAGCTTTCTTT. Translating it yields CASSQDYRGQTMNTEAFF.

A few counts support this clone. The chain is built from TRBV4-3 and TRBJ1-5; D call uncertain. The CDR3 consists of 15 residues. V was trimmed by 0 bases and J by 1 base, leaving 7 bases between them. From germline, CDR1 is LGHNA and CDR2 YSLEER. The CDR3 reads CASSQDGESNQPQHF. The DNA for the CDR3 is TGCGCCAGCAGCCAAGACGGGGAAAGCAATCAGCCCCAGCATTTT.

The rearrangement joins TRBV19 to TRBJ1-5, with a possible D match to TRBD1 (6 bases). The length of the CDR3 is 15 residues. CDR1 LNHDA and CDR2 SQIVND come from the germline V gene (reference sequence). Trimming removed 6 bases at V and 0 bases at J, with 12 bases between. CDR3 bases: TGTGCCAGTAGCCCAGGGGATTATAGCAATCAGCCCCAGCATTTT. This translates into CASSPGDYSNQPQHF.

A single count supports this clone. The chain is built from TRBV27 and TRBJ1-5, with 7 bases aligning to TRBD1. V was clipped by 6 bases and J by 3 bases; unmatched bases: 8. The CDR3 extends over 15 amino acids. CDR1 and CDR2 (germline): MNHEY, SMNVEV (reference sequence). CDR3 sequence reads: CASRQIGTDNQPQHF. CDR3 coding DNA: TGTGCCAGCAGACAAATCGGGACAGACAATCAGCCCCAGCATTTT.